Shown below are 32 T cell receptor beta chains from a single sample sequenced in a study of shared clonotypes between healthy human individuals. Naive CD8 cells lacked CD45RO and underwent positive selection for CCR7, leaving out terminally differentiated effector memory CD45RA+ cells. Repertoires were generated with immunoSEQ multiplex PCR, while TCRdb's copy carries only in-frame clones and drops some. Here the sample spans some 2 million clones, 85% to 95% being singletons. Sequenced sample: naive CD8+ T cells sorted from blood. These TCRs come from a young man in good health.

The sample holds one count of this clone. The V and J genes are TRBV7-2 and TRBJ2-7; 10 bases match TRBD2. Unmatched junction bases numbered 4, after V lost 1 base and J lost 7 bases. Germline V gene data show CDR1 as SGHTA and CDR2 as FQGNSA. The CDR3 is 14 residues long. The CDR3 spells CASSLVLAGVEQYF. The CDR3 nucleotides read TGTGCCAGCAGCTTAGTTCTAGCGGGAGTTGAGCAGTACTTC.

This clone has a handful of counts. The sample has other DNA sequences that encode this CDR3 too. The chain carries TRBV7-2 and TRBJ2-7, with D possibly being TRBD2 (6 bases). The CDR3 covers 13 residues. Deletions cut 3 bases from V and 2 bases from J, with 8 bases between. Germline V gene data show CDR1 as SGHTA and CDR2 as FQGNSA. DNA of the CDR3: TGTGCCAGCAGCTTCGGCGGGGCCTACGAGCAGTACTTC. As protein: CASSFGGAYEQYF. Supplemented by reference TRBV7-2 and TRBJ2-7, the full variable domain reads GAGVSQSPSNKVTEKGKDVELRCDPISGHTALYWYRQSLGQGLEFLIYFQGNSAPDKSGLPSDRFSAERTGGSVSTLTIQRTQQEDSAVYLCASSFGGAYEQYFGPGTRLTVT.

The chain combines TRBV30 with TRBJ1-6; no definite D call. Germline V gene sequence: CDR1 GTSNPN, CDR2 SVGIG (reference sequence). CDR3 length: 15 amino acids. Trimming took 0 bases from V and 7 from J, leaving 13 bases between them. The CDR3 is CAWSVAASSNSPLHF. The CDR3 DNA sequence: TGTGCCTGGAGTGTAGCGGCCTCCTCCAATTCACCCCTCCACTTT.

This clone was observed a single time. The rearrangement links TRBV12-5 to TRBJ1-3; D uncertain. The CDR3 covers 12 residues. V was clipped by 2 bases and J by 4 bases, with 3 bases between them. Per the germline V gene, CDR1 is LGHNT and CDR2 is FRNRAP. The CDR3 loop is CASGLLGNTIYF. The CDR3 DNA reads TGTGCTAGTGGTTTGCTAGGAAACACCATATATTTT.

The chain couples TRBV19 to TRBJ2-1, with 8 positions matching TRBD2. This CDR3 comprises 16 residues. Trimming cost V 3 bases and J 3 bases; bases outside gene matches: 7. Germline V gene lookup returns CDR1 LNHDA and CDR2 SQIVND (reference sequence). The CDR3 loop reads CASSMVASGHYNEQFF. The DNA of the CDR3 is TGTGCCAGTAGTATGGTCGCTAGCGGGCACTACAATGAGCAGTTCTTC.

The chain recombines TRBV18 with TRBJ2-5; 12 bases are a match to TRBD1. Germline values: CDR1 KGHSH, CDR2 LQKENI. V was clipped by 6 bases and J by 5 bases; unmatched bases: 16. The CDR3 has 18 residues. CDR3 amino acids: CASSETPRGTGGEETQYF. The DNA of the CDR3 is TGTGCCAGCTCCGAGACACCAAGGGGGACAGGGGGCGAGGAGACCCAGTACTTC.

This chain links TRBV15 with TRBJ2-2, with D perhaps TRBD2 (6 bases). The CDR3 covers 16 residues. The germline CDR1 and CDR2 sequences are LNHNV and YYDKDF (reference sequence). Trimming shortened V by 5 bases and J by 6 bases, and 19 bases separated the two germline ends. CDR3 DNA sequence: TGTGCCACCAGCGGGGATGAGGACGGGGGATCCGGGGAGCTGTTTTTT. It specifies CATSGDEDGGSGELFF. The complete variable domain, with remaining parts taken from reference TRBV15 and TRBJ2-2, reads DAMVIQNPRYQVTQFGKPVTLSCSQTLNHNVMYWYQQKSSQAPKLLFHYYDKDFNNEADTPDNFQSRRPNTSFCFLDIRSPGLGDTAMYLCATSGDEDGGSGELFFGEGSRLTVL.

CDR3: CASSLPAESPTEAFF. For the CDR3, the DNA is TGTGCCAGCAGCCTCCCCGCGGAGTCACCCACTGAAGCTTTCTTT. The chain employs TRBV28 and TRBJ1-1; no definite D call. The V gene lost 6 bases and the J gene lost 4 bases, with 18 bases spanning the gap. The germline gives CDR1 MDHEN, CDR2 SYDVKM. The CDR3 runs 15 residues.

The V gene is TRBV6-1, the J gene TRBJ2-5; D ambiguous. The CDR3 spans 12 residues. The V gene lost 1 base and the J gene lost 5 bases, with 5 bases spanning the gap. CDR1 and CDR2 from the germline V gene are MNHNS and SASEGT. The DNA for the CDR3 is TGTGCCAGCAGTGAAGATTTGGAGACCCAGTACTTC. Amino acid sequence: CASSEDLETQYF.

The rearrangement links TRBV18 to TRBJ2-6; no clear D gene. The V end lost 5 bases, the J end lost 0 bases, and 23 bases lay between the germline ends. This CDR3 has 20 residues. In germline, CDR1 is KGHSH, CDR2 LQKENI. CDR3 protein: CASSFQALDGTYSGANVLTF. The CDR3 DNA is TGTGCCAGCTCATTCCAGGCCCTGGACGGCACTTACTCTGGGGCCAACGTCCTGACTTTC.

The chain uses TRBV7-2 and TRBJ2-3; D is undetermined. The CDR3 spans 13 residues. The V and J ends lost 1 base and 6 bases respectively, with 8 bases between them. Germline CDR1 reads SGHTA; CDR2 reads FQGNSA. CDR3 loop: CASSLVSLDTQYF. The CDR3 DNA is TGTGCCAGCAGCTTAGTATCGTTGGATACGCAGTATTTT.

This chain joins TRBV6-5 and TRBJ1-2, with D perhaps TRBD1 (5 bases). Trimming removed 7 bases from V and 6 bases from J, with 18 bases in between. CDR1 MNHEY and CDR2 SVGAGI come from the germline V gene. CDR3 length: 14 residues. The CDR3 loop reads CASTNAGGLDGYTF. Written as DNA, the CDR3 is TGTGCCAGCACCAACGCCGGGGGGTTGGATGGCTACACCTTC.

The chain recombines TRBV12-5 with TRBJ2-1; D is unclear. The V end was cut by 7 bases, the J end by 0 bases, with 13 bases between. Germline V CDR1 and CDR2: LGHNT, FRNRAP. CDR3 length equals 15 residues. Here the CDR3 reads CASARTPSSYNEQFF. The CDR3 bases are TGTGCTAGTGCCCGAACTCCGAGCTCCTACAATGAGCAGTTCTTC.

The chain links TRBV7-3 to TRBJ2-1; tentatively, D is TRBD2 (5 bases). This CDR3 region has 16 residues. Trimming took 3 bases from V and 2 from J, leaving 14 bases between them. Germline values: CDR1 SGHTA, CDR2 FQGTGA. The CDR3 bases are TGTGCCAGCAGCTTTAAGGCGGGCGCCCCCTACAATGAGCAGTTCTTC. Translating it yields CASSFKAGAPYNEQFF. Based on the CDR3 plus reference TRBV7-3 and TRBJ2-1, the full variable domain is GAGVSQTPSNKVTEKGKYVELRCDPISGHTALYWYRQSLGQGPEFLIYFQGTGAADDSGLPNDRFFAVRPEGSVSTLKIQRTERGDSAVYLCASSFKAGAPYNEQFFGPGTRLTVL.

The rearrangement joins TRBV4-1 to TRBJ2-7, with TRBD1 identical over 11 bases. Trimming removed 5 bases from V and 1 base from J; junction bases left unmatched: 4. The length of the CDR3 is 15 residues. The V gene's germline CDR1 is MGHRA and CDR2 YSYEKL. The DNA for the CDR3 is TGCGCCAGCAGCTTCGGGACAGGGGGATCCTACGAGCAGTACTTC. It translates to CASSFGTGGSYEQYF.

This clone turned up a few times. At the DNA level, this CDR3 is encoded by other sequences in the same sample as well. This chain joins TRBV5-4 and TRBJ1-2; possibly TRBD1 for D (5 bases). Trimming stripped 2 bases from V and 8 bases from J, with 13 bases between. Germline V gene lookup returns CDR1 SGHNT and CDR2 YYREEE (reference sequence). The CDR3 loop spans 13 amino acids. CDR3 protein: CASSFQGADGYTF. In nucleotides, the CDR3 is TGTGCCAGCAGCTTTCAGGGAGCGGACGGCTACACCTTC.

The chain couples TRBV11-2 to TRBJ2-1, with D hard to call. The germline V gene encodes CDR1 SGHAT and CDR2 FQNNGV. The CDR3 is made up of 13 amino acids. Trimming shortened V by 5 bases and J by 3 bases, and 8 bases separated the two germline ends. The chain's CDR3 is CASSTHSYNEQFF. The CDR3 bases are TGTGCCAGCAGCACCCACAGCTACAATGAGCAGTTCTTC.

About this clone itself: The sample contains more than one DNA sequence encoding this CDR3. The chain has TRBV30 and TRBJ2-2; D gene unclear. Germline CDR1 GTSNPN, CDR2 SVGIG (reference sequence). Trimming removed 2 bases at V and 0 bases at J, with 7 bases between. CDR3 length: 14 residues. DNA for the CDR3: TGTGCCTGGAGTTTAGGGACGAACACCGGGGAGCTGTTTTTT. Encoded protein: CAWSLGTNTGELFF.

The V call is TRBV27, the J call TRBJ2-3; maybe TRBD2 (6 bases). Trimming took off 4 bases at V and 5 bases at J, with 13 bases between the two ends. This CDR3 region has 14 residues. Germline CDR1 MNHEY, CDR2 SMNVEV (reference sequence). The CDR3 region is CASSYGSRVDTQYF. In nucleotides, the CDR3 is TGTGCCAGCAGTTACGGGAGTCGGGTAGATACGCAGTATTTT.

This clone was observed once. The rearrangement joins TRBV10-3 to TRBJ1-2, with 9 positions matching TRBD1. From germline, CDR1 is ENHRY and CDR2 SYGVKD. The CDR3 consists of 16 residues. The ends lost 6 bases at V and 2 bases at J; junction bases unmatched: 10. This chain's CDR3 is CAIRWTTGGPNYGYTF. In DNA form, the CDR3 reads TGTGCCATCAGGTGGACAACAGGGGGCCCGAACTATGGCTACACCTTC.

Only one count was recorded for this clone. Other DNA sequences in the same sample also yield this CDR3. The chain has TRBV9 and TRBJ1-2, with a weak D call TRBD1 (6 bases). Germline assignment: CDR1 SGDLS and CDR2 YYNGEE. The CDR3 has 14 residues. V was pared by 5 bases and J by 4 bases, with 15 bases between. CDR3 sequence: CASSSQGGGYGYTF. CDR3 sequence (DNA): TGTGCCAGCAGTTCACAGGGAGGCGGCTATGGCTACACCTTC.

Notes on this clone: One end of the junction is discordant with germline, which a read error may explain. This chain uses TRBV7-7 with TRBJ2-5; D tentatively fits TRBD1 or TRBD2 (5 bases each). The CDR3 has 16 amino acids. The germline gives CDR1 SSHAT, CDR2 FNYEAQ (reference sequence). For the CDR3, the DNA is TGTGCTAGCAGCTTACATGAAGGCGAGGGGACGTGGACCCAGTACTTC. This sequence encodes CASSLHEGEGTWTQYF. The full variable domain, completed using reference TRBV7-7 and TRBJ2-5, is GAGVSQSPRYKVTKRGQDVTLRCDPISSHATLYWYQQALGQGPEFLTYFNYEAQPDKSGLPSDRFSAERPEGSISTLTIQRTEQRDSAMYRCASSLHEGEGTWTQYFGPGTRLLVL.

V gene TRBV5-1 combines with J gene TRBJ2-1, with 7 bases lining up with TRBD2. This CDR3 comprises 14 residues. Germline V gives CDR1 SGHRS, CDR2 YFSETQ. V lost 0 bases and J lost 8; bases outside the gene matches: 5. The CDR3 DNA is TGCGCCAGCAGCTTGGCGAGCGGGGTAGATGAGCAGTTCTTC. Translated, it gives CASSLASGVDEQFF.

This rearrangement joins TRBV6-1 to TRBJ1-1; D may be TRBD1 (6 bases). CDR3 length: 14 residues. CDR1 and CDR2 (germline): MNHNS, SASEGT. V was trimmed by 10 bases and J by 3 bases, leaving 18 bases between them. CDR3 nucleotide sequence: TGTGCCACAGATCTGGGGGGCGGGTACACTGAAGCTTTCTTT. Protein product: CATDLGGGYTEAFF.

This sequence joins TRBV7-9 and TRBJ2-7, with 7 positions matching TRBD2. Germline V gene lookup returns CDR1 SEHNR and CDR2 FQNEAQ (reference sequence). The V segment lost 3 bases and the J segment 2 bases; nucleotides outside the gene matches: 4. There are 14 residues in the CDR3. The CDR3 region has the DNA TGTGCCAGCAGCTTCGGCGGGAGACCCTACGAGCAGTACTTC. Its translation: CASSFGGRPYEQYF.

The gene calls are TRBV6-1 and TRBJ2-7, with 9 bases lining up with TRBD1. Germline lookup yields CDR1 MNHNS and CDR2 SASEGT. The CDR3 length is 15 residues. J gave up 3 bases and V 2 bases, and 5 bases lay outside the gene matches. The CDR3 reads CASSEIGTGFYEQYF. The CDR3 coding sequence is TGTGCCAGCAGTGAAATAGGGACAGGGTTCTACGAGCAGTACTTC.

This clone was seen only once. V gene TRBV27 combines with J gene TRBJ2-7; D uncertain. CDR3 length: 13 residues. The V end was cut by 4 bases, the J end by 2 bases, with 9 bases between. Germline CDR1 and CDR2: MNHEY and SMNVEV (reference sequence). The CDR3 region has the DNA TGTGCCAGCAGTTCAGACCACACCTACGAGCAGTACTTC. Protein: CASSSDHTYEQYF.

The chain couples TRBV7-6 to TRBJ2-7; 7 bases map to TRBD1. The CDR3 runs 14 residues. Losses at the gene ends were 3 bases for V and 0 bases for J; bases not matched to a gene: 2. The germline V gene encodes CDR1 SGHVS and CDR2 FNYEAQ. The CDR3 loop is CASSFTGDSYEQYF. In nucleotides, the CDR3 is TGTGCCAGCAGCTTTACAGGGGACTCCTACGAGCAGTACTTC. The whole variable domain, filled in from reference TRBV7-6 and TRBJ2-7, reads GAGVSQSPRYKVTKRGQDVALRCDPISGHVSLYWYRQALGQGPEFLTYFNYEAQQDKSGLPNDRFSAERPEGSISTLTIQRTEQRDSAMYRCASSFTGDSYEQYFGPGTRLTVT.

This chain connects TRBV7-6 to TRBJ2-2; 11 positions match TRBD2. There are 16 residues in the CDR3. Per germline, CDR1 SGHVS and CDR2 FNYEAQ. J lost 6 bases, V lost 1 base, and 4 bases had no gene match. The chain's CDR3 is CASSLVTSGISGELFF. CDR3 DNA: TGTGCCAGCAGCTTAGTGACTAGCGGGATCTCCGGGGAGCTGTTTTTT. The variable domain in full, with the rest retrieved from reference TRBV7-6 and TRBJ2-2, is GAGVSQSPRYKVTKRGQDVALRCDPISGHVSLYWYRQALGQGPEFLTYFNYEAQQDKSGLPNDRFSAERPEGSISTLTIQRTEQRDSAMYRCASSLVTSGISGELFFGEGSRLTVL.

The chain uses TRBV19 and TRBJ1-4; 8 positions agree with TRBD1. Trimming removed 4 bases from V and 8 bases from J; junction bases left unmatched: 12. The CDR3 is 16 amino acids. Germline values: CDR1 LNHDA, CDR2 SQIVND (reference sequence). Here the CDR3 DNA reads TGTGCCAGTAGTACGTTCGACAGGGGTTTGAAGGAAAAACTGTTTTTT. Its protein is CASSTFDRGLKEKLFF.

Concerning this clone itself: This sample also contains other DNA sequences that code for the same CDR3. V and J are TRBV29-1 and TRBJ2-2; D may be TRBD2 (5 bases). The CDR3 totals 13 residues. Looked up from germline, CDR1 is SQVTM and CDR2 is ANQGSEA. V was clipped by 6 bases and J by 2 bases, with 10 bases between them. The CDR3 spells CSVEGINTGELFF. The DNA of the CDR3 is TGCAGCGTAGAGGGCATAAACACCGGGGAGCTGTTTTTT.

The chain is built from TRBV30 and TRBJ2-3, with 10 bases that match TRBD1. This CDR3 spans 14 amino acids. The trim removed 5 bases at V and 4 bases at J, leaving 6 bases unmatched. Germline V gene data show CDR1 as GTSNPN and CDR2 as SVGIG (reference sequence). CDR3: CAWEDRGAADTQYF. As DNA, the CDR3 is TGTGCCTGGGAGGACAGGGGGGCAGCAGATACGCAGTATTTT.